This TCR beta chain came from a study of early T cells in non-severe SARS-CoV-2 infection. About the study: With bulk RNA from unsorted whole blood as input, sequencing yielded unpaired chains.

Attachment of unique molecular identifiers was made to individual cDNA molecules. TCRdb re-derived calls from the 5' RACE reads in MiXCR, one entry per CDR3 protein. The sample holds roughly 66,000 distinct CDR3 sequences, over 8% seen once. V lost 0 bases to trimming and J lost 3 bases, with 9 bases between them. Germline V gene lookup returns CDR1 LGHDT and CDR2 YNNKEL (reference sequence). This CDR3 has 14 amino acids. The receptor comes from an adult who was a healthcare worker with PCR-confirmed SARS-CoV-2 infection or an uninfected control (not recorded which). Sample: whole blood. The rearrangement uses TRBV3-1 and TRBJ2-7; possibly TRBD2 for D (5 bases). The CDR3: CASSQEVRDYEQYF. CDR3 nucleotide sequence: TGTGCCAGCAGCCAAGAAGTCCGGGACTACGAGCAGTACTTC.